This is a list of T cell receptor beta chains from one sample in a study of T cells after yellow fever vaccination. TCRdb re-called the 5' RACE reads through MiXCR, storing one row per CDR3 protein. The table has 99,000 or so distinct CDR3 sequences, less than 6% seen once. The starting material was CD8+ T cells sorted from PBMCs, obtained 10 days after the yellow fever booster vaccination. These receptors were taken from a man between 18 and 35 years old who received the YFV17D yellow fever vaccine. Both conserved end residues are part of each CDR3. A D gene is named only where the DNA matches it firmly. Clone size is shown for a subset of rows, as once, few, many or a class of expanded clone.

clone_size: many; cdr3_length: 13; v_call: TRBV29-1; j_call: TRBJ2-3; d_call: TRBD1; cdr3_aa: CSVEQGAADTQYF; cdr3_nt: TGCAGCGTTGAACAGGGGGCGGCAGATACGCAGTATTTT
clone_size: .; cdr3_length: 16; v_call: TRBV6-1; j_call: TRBJ1-2; d_call: .; cdr3_aa: CASSSRGGAGAFGYTF; cdr3_nt: TGTGCCAGCAGTTCCCGCGGGGGCGCGGGAGCTTTTGGCTACACCTTC
clone_size: many; cdr3_length: 17; v_call: TRBV7-2; j_call: TRBJ1-6; d_call: .; cdr3_aa: CASSLERASRADSPLHF; cdr3_nt: TGTGCCAGCAGCTTAGAAAGGGCCTCCCGGGCGGATTCACCCCTCCACTTT
clone_size: .; cdr3_length: 12; v_call: TRBV6-1; j_call: TRBJ1-5; d_call: .; cdr3_aa: CASTGSNQPQHF; cdr3_nt: TGTGCCAGCACGGGTAGCAATCAGCCCCAGCATTTT
clone_size: .; cdr3_length: 15; v_call: TRBV29-1; j_call: TRBJ1-1; d_call: TRBD1; cdr3_aa: CSVEDWRDRGTEAFF; cdr3_nt: TGCAGCGTTGAAGATTGGAGGGACAGGGGGACTGAAGCTTTCTTT
clone_size: many; cdr3_length: 15; v_call: TRBV12-3/TRBV12-4; j_call: TRBJ2-3; d_call: TRBD2; cdr3_aa: CASSFGGGGPDTQYF; cdr3_nt: TGTGCCAGCAGTTTTGGCGGGGGGGGCCCAGATACGCAGTATTTT
clone_size: few; cdr3_length: 15; v_call: TRBV6-2/TRBV6-3; j_call: TRBJ2-1; d_call: TRBD2; cdr3_aa: CASRISGGTYNEQFF; cdr3_nt: TGTGCCAGCCGAATATCGGGGGGGACCTACAATGAGCAGTTCTTC
clone_size: many; cdr3_length: 15; v_call: TRBV5-1; j_call: TRBJ2-5; d_call: .; cdr3_aa: CASSTLRHEQETQYF; cdr3_nt: TGCGCCAGCAGCACCCTGAGGCACGAACAAGAGACCCAGTACTTC
clone_size: .; cdr3_length: 17; v_call: TRBV4-3; j_call: TRBJ2-7; d_call: .; cdr3_aa: CASSQDPSYWSLDEQYF; cdr3_nt: TGCGCCAGCAGCCAAGATCCCTCATACTGGTCCCTGGACGAGCAGTACTTC
clone_size: few; cdr3_length: 14; v_call: TRBV7-2; j_call: TRBJ2-3; d_call: .; cdr3_aa: CASSLLLPADTQYF; cdr3_nt: TGTGCCAGCAGCTTACTTCTACCCGCAGATACGCAGTATTTT
clone_size: many; cdr3_length: 13; v_call: TRBV7-7; j_call: TRBJ2-7; d_call: TRBD1; cdr3_aa: CASSQGTGGEQYF; cdr3_nt: TGTGCCAGCAGCCAAGGAACAGGGGGCGAGCAGTACTTC
clone_size: many; cdr3_length: 13; v_call: TRBV27; j_call: TRBJ2-7; d_call: .; cdr3_aa: CASSSGRAYEQYF; cdr3_nt: TGTGCCAGCAGTTCCGGACGGGCCTACGAGCAGTACTTC
clone_size: .; cdr3_length: 11; v_call: TRBV6-6; j_call: TRBJ2-5; d_call: .; cdr3_aa: CASSYRGTQYF; cdr3_nt: TGTGCCAGCAGTTACCGGGGGACCCAGTACTTC
clone_size: many; cdr3_length: 17; v_call: TRBV7-2; j_call: TRBJ2-3; d_call: .; cdr3_aa: CASSLARGWGPVDTQYF; cdr3_nt: TGTGCCAGCAGCTTAGCTAGGGGATGGGGGCCGGTAGATACGCAGTATTTT
clone_size: few; cdr3_length: 14; v_call: TRBV15; j_call: TRBJ2-2; d_call: .; cdr3_aa: CATSSDPDTGELFF; cdr3_nt: TGTGCCACCAGCAGTGATCCCGACACCGGGGAGCTGTTTTTT
clone_size: few; cdr3_length: 19; v_call: TRBV9; j_call: TRBJ1-4; d_call: TRBD1; cdr3_aa: CASSVGASLDEGAREKLFF; cdr3_nt: TGTGCCAGCAGCGTAGGAGCGTCTTTAGACGAGGGGGCGCGAGAAAAACTGTTTTTT
clone_size: few; cdr3_length: 14; v_call: TRBV6-5; j_call: TRBJ2-7; d_call: .; cdr3_aa: CASSNRDTSYEQYF; cdr3_nt: TGTGCCAGCAGTAACCGGGACACATCCTACGAGCAGTACTTC
clone_size: few; cdr3_length: 15; v_call: TRBV18; j_call: TRBJ2-4; d_call: .; cdr3_aa: CASSPGLLAKNIQYF; cdr3_nt: TGTGCCAGCTCACCGGGACTTCTAGCCAAAAACATTCAGTACTTC
clone_size: .; cdr3_length: 16; v_call: TRBV2; j_call: TRBJ1-1; d_call: .; cdr3_aa: CASRSARVGGNTEAFF; cdr3_nt: TGTGCCAGCAGGTCGGCGCGGGTAGGGGGGAACACTGAAGCTTTCTTT
clone_size: .; cdr3_length: 16; v_call: TRBV10-3; j_call: TRBJ2-3; d_call: TRBD2; cdr3_aa: CAISGEGLSAADTQYF; cdr3_nt: TGTGCCATCAGTGGGGAGGGACTGTCGGCGGCAGATACGCAGTATTTT
clone_size: few; cdr3_length: 15; v_call: TRBV19; j_call: TRBJ2-2; d_call: .; cdr3_aa: CASSIIPQSTGELFF; cdr3_nt: TGTGCCAGTAGTATTATTCCGCAAAGCACCGGGGAGCTGTTTTTT
clone_size: many; cdr3_length: 13; v_call: TRBV15; j_call: TRBJ2-5; d_call: TRBD2; cdr3_aa: CATGTSGKETQYF; cdr3_nt: TGTGCCACCGGAACTAGCGGGAAAGAGACCCAGTACTTC
clone_size: .; cdr3_length: 16; v_call: TRBV4-2; j_call: TRBJ1-5; d_call: .; cdr3_aa: CASSPDGPGGNQPQHF; cdr3_nt: TGTGCCAGCAGCCCGGACGGCCCGGGGGGCAATCAGCCCCAGCATTTT
clone_size: few; cdr3_length: 16; v_call: TRBV4-3; j_call: TRBJ1-1; d_call: TRBD1; cdr3_aa: CASSQADRGLGTEAFF; cdr3_nt: TGCGCCAGCAGCCAAGCCGACAGGGGGCTGGGCACTGAAGCTTTCTTT